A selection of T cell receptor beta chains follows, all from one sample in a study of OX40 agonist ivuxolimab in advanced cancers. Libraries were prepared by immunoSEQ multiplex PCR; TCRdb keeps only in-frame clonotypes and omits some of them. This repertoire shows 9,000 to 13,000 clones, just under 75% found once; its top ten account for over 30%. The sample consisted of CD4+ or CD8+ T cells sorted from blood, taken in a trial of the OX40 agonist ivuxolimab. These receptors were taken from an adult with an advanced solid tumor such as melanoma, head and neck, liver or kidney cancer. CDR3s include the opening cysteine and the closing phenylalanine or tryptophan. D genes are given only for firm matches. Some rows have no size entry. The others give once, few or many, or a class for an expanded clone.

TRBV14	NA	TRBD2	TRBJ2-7	CASSHPPAGASYEQYF	TGTGCCAGCAGCCACCCCCCAGCGGGAGCCTCCTACGAGCAGTACTTC
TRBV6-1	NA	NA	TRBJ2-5	CASSEMGGGPQETQYF	TGTGCCAGCAGTGAAATGGGGGGCGGACCTCAAGAGACCCAGTACTTC
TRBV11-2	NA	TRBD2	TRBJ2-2	CASSLRLAENTGELFF	TGTGCCAGCAGCTTAAGACTAGCGGAAAACACCGGGGAGCTGTTTTTT
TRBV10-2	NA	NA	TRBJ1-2	CASSEGEPANYGYTF	TGCGCCAGCAGTGAGGGTGAGCCAGCTAACTATGGCTACACCTTC
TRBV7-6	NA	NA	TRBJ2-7	CASSYYEGSREQYF	TGTGCCAGCAGCTATTATGAGGGGTCGAGGGAGCAGTACTTC
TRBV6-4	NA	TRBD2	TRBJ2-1	CASSERTSGSGEQFF	TGTGCCAGCAGTGAGAGGACTAGCGGGAGCGGAGAGCAGTTCTTC
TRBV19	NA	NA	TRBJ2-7	CASRSSGAYEQYF	TGTGCCAGTAGATCCTCAGGGGCCTACGAGCAGTACTTC
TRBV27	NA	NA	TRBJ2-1	CASSLDDPYNEQFF	TGTGCCAGCAGTTTAGACGACCCCTACAATGAGCAGTTCTTC
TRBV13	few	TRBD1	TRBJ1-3	CASSLLSGTGVPGNTIYF	TGTGCCAGCAGCTTATTATCTGGGACAGGGGTTCCTGGAAACACCATATATTTT
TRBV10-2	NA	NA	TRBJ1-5	CASSDSGWQPQHF	TGCGCCAGCAGTGATTCGGGGTGGCAGCCCCAGCATTTT
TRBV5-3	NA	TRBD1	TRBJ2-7	CASLLRDRGGQQYF	TGTGCCAGCCTGCTCCGGGACAGGGGTGGTCAGCAGTACTTC
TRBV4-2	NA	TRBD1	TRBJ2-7	CASSQEGRTGSEDEQYF	TGTGCCAGCAGCCAAGAAGGTCGGACAGGGAGCGAGGACGAGCAGTACTTC
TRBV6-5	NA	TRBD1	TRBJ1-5	CASSGQGSNQPQHF	TGTGCCAGCAGTGGACAGGGAAGCAATCAGCCCCAGCATTTT
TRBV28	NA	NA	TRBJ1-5	CASSLGVSNQPQHF	TGTGCCAGCAGCCTAGGGGTGAGCAATCAGCCCCAGCATTTT
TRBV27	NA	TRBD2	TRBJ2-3	CASSPAAGDPDTQYF	TGTGCCAGCAGCCCTGCAGCGGGAGACCCAGATACGCAGTATTTT
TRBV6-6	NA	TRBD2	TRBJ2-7	CASSSLLAGEYEQYF	TGTGCCAGCAGCTCGTTACTAGCGGGAGAATACGAGCAGTACTTC
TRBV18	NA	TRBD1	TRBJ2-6	CASSPGTGVGANVLTF	TGTGCCAGCTCACCGGGAACAGGGGTCGGGGCCAACGTCCTGACTTTC
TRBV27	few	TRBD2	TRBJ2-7	CASSWDYNYEQYF	TGTGCCAGCAGTTGGGACTACAACTACGAGCAGTACTTC
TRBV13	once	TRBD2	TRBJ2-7	CASSLGTSDYEQYF	TGTGCCAGCAGTCTAGGGACTAGCGACTACGAGCAGTACTTC
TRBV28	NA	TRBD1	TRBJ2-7	CASSNPGQTYEQYF	TGTGCCAGCAGTAATCCGGGACAGACCTACGAGCAGTACTTC
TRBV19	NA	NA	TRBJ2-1	CASSMALSSYNEQFF	TGTGCCAGTAGTATGGCCTTAAGCTCCTACAATGAGCAGTTCTTC
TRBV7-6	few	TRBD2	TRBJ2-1	CASSPFGLAGSNEQFF	TGTGCCAGCAGCCCCTTTGGACTAGCGGGCAGCAATGAGCAGTTCTTC
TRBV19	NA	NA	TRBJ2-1	CAVGHGEQFF	TGTGCCGTGGGGCACGGTGAGCAGTTCTTC
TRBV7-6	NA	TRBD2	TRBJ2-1	CASSLGGGRALGEQFF	TGTGCCAGCAGCTTAGGGGGCGGGAGGGCCTTGGGTGAGCAGTTCTTC
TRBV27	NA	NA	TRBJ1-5	CASSLGNSNQPQHF	TGTGCCAGCAGTTTAGGGAATAGCAATCAGCCCCAGCATTTT
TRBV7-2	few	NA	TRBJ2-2	CASSPVHQNTGELFF	TGTGCCAGCAGCCCGGTCCATCAGAACACCGGGGAGCTGTTTTTT
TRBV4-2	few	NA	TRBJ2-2	CASSSGILNTGELFF	TGTGCCAGCAGCTCCGGGATCCTGAACACCGGGGAGCTGTTTTTT
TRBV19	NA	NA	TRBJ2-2	CASSINSANTGELFF	TGTGCCAGTAGTATAAACAGCGCGAACACCGGGGAGCTGTTTTTT
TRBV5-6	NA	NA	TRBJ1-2	CASSPPHEGYGYTF	TGTGCCAGCAGCCCGCCCCATGAAGGCTATGGCTACACCTTC
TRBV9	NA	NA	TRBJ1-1	CASSVRGNTEAFF	TGTGCCAGCAGCGTACGGGGGAACACTGAAGCTTTCTTT
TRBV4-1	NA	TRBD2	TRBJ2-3	CASSPGTGEGYTQYF	TGCGCCAGCAGCCCCGGGACGGGGGAGGGATATACGCAGTATTTT
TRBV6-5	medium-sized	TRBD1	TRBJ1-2	CASTHQGAGYGYTF	TGTGCCAGCACCCACCAGGGGGCCGGCTATGGCTACACCTTC
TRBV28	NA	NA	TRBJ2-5	CASSPPGRQETQYF	TGTGCCAGCAGCCCCCCGGGACGGCAAGAGACCCAGTACTTC
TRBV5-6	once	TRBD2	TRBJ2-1	CASSSRTSGYNEQFF	TGTGCCAGCAGCTCCAGGACTAGCGGTTACAATGAGCAGTTCTTC
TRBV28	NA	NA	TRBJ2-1	CASRGGYNEQFF	TGTGCCAGCAGGGGGGGTTACAATGAGCAGTTCTTC
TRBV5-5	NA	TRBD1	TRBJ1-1	CASSVTGGYTEAFF	TGTGCCAGCAGCGTTACAGGGGGTTACACTGAAGCTTTCTTT
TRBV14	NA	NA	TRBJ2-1	CASSQDLVGNEQFF	TGTGCCAGCAGCCAAGATTTAGTAGGTAATGAGCAGTTCTTC
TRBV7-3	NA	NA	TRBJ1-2	CASHEDLGYGYTF	TGTGCCAGCCACGAGGATCTTGGGTATGGCTACACCTTC
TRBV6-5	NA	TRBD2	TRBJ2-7	CASSYPTSGRYEQYF	TGTGCCAGCAGTTACCCAACTAGCGGGAGGTACGAGCAGTACTTC
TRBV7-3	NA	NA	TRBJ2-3	CASSYLGTDTQYF	TGTGCCAGCAGCTACTTGGGTACAGATACGCAGTATTTT
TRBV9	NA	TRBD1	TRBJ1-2	CASSAGTGDYGYTF	TGTGCCAGCAGCGCCGGGACAGGGGACTATGGCTACACCTTC
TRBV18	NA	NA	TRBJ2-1	CASSPPEGDEQFF	TGTGCCAGCTCACCACCTGAGGGTGACGAGCAGTTCTTC
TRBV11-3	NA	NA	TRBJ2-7	CASSPGGPLEQYF	TGTGCCAGCAGCCCAGGCGGGCCCCTTGAGCAGTACTTC
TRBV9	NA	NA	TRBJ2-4	CASSVGAGAKNIQYF	TGTGCCAGCAGCGTAGGGGCGGGAGCCAAAAACATTCAGTACTTC
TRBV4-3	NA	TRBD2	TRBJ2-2	CASSHQLAGDTGELFF	TGCGCCAGCAGCCACCAACTAGCGGGGGATACCGGGGAGCTGTTTTTT
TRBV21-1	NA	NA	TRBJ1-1	CASSVNTEAFF	TGTGCCAGCAGCGTGAACACTGAAGCTTTCTTT